The TCR beta chain under discussion was sequenced for a study of cytomegalovirus exposure and HLA in healthy donors. Notes on the study in general: In the roughly 120 validation repertoires, a later analysis found that first-cohort TCR clusters tended to co-occur. The study flagged roughly 150 TCR beta chains as cytomegalovirus-associated.

Donors came from a validation cohort of some 130 subjects, distinct from the first 666-subject cohort. Concerning this clone: Its antigen is currently unknown.

CDR3 length equals 16 residues. Trimming at V came to 0 bases and at J to 2 bases, leaving 4 bases not matched to a gene. The germline CDR1 and CDR2 sequences are SGDLS and YYNGEE. Data came from immunoSEQ multiplex PCR; TCRdb stores just in-frame clones and leaves some out. The repertoire has about 140,000 clones, about four fifths of them found once; the top ten carry roughly 1.4%. The chain is built from TRBV9 and TRBJ2-3; the match to TRBD2 covers 9 bases. Material for sequencing was PBMCs. This sequence was found in a young woman in good health and CMV-seronegative. Here the CDR3 DNA reads TGTGCCAGCAGCGTAGTTGAGCGGGGGGACACAGATACGCAGTATTTT. Amino acid sequence: CASSVVERGDTDTQYF.